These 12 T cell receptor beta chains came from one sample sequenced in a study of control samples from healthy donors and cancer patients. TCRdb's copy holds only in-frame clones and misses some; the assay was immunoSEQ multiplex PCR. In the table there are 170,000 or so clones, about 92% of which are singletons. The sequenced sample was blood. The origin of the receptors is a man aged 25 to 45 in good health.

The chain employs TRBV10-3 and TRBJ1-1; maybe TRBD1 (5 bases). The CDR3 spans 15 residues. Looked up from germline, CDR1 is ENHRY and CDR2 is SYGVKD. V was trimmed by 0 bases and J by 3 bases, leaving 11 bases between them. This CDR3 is CAISESTLRDTEAFF. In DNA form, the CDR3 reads TGTGCCATCAGTGAGTCGACACTCAGGGACACTGAAGCTTTCTTT.

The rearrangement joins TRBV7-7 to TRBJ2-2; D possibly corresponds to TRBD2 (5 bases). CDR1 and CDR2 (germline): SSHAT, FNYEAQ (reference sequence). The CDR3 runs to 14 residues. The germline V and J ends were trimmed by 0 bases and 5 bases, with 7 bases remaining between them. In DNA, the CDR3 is TGTGCCAGCAGCTTAGCCTGGGAGACCGGGGAGCTGTTTTTT. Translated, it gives CASSLAWETGELFF.

The DNA of the CDR3 is TGTGCCATCATGGGTACGAGGGAGCAGTACTTC. Protein sequence: CAIMGTREQYF. V and J are TRBV10-3 and TRBJ2-7; D is unresolved. The CDR3 totals 11 residues. V shed 7 bases and J shed 7 bases, with 11 bases lying between them. Germline V gene lookup returns CDR1 ENHRY and CDR2 SYGVKD.

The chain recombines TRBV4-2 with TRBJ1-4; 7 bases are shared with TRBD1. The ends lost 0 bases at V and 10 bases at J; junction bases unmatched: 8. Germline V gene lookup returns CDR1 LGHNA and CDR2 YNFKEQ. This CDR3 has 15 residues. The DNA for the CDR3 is TGTGCCAGCAGCCAAGAAGGGACAGCGGGGGGAAAACTGTTTTTT. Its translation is CASSQEGTAGGKLFF.

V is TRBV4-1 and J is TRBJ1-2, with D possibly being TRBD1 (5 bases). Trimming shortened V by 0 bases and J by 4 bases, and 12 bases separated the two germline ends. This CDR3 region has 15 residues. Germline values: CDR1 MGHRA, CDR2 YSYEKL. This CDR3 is CASSQDDSKVYGYTF. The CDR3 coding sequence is TGCGCCAGCAGCCAAGATGACAGCAAAGTCTATGGCTACACCTTC.

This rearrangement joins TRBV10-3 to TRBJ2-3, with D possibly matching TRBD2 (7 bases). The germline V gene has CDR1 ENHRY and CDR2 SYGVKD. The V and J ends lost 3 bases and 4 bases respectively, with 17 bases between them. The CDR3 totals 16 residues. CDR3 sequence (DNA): TGTGCCATCAGTGACGGGGGGCAGGGAGGCGCAGATACGCAGTATTTT. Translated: CAISDGGQGGADTQYF.

CDR3 bases: TGTGCCAGCTCAATCTACGGGGGGGTTAATAATTCACCCCTCCACTTT. Protein product: CASSIYGGVNNSPLHF. The chain is built from TRBV18 and TRBJ1-6, with D perhaps TRBD1 (5 bases). The CDR3 covers 16 residues. Germline values: CDR1 KGHSH, CDR2 LQKENI. The V and J ends lost 5 bases and 5 bases respectively, with 16 bases between them.

As DNA, the CDR3 is TGTGCCAGCAGCTTCCGACAGGGATATACAACTAATGAAAAACTGTTTTTT. It translates to CASSFRQGYTTNEKLFF. The chain carries TRBV5-6 and TRBJ1-4, with TRBD1 matching over 7 bases. This CDR3 contains 17 residues. Germline V gene data show CDR1 as SGHDT and CDR2 as YYEEEE. The trim removed 2 bases at V and 0 bases at J, leaving 7 bases unmatched.

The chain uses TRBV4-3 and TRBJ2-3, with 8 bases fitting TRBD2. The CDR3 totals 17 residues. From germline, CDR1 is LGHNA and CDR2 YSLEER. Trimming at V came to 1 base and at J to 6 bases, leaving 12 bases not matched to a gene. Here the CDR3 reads CASSQVPHSGGWDTQYF. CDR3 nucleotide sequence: TGCGCCAGCAGCCAAGTGCCCCACTCGGGGGGGTGGGATACGCAGTATTTT.

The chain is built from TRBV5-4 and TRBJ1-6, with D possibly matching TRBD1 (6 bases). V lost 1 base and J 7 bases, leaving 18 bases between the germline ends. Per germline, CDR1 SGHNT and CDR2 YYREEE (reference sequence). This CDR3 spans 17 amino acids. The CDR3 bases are TGTGCCAGCAGCTTGCTGTCAGGGGCTAAGGGGAATTCACCCCTCCACTTT. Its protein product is CASSLLSGAKGNSPLHF.

Here the CDR3 reads CASSYLQGYEQYF. CDR3 sequence (DNA): TGTGCCAGCAGTTACCTACAGGGCTACGAGCAGTACTTC. The rearrangement uses TRBV6-2 or TRBV6-3 and TRBJ2-7; TRBD1 might be the D (6 bases). Germline loops: CDR1 MNHEY, CDR2 SVGEGT. The CDR3 is 13 residues long. V was shortened by 2 bases and J by 3 bases, with 8 bases between the two germline ends.

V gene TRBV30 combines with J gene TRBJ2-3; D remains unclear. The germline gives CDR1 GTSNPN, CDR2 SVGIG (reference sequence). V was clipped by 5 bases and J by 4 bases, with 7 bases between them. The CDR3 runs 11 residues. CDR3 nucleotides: TGTGCCTGGGGCGTGTCAGATACGCAGTATTTT. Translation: CAWGVSDTQYF.